The rows below give T cell receptor beta chains drawn from one sample of a study of T cells in Graves' hyperthyroidism and ophthalmopathy. TCRdb re-analysed the multiplex PCR reads in MiXCR, keeping a single row per CDR3 protein. The sample lists 750,000 to 950,000 distinct CDR3 sequences, roughly 40% occurring once. Sample: blood. These receptors were obtained from a man between 18 and 29 years old with Graves' hyperthyroidism. Both conserved end residues are part of each CDR3.

j_call | cdr3_length | v_call | cdr3_aa
TRBJ2-5 | 12 | TRBV29-1 | CSVEIREETQYF
TRBJ1-1 | 13 | TRBV29-1 | CSVVRDLRGEAFF
TRBJ2-7 | 14 | TRBV6-5 | CASTPAVEMEEQYF
TRBJ1-1 | 14 | TRBV2 | CASTLGGQNTEAFF
TRBJ2-7 | 15 | TRBV7-3 | CASSPRGSSRYEQYF
TRBJ1-1 | 15 | TRBV2 | CASSDPRGGNTEAFF
TRBJ2-7 | 13 | TRBV29-1 | CSVELGESYEQYF
TRBJ1-1 | 15 | TRBV20-1 | CSARRQGAMNTEAFF
TRBJ1-1 | 14 | TRBV25-1 | CASSASPTDTEAFF
. | 15 | TRBV7-8 | CASSFPIGTKNIQYF
TRBJ2-5 | 12 | TRBV6-5 | CASSYSGETQYF
TRBJ2-7 | 15 | TRBV6-5 | CASSYGRQGPYEQYF
TRBJ2-1 | 12 | TRBV6-5 | CAISSGSDEQFF
TRBJ1-6 | 16 | TRBV7-6 | CASSDLGDATNSPLHF
TRBJ2-7 | 14 | TRBV4-1 | CASSQDQLAGEQYF
TRBJ1-2 | 15 | TRBV20-1 | CSARLEAIGNYGYTF
TRBJ1-1 | 13 | TRBV9 | CASSVDGGLEAFF
TRBJ1-2 | 13 | TRBV14 | CASSWGGGDGYTF
TRBJ2-7 | 16 | TRBV20-1 | CSATFPGLAGEYEQYF
TRBJ1-6 | 14 | TRBV9 | CASSLDGPASPLHF
TRBJ2-2 | 13 | TRBV6-4 | CASSDTSSGELFF
TRBJ1-5 | 15 | TRBV25-1 | CASSERAGGYQPQHF
TRBJ2-5 | 15 | TRBV7-8 | CASSTSGVPQETQYF
TRBJ1-5 | 12 | TRBV7-2 | CASSFPDQPQHF
TRBJ1-5 | 13 | TRBV9 | CASSVDTDQPQHF
TRBJ1-1 | 13 | TRBV19 | CASSSDGLTEAFF
TRBJ2-5 | 15 | TRBV12-3/TRBV12-4 | CASSSTGGRRETQYF
TRBJ1-6 | 13 | TRBV6-1 | CASSGPNNSPLHF
TRBJ2-7 | 12 | TRBV20-1 | CSAPIGVSEQYF
TRBJ2-7 | 13 | TRBV15 | CATSRVVGDEQYF
TRBJ2-6 | 15 | TRBV19 | CASRLAGAGANVLTF